This T cell receptor (beta chain) is from a study of CD8+ T cells in alopecia areata. Study-wide findings and caveats: Association of baseline CD8+ expansion with response is uncertain owing to one nonresponder. It was observed that many expanded lesional clones persisted in scalp and blood during tofacitinib.

Documented treatment: oral pan-JAK inhibitor, 5-10 mg twice daily. In each case, RNA was isolated and then reverse transcribed into cDNA as the sequencing template. Using immunoSEQ multiplex PCR, the repertoire was profiled, and TCRdb retains in-frame clones only, with some absent. The table records some 200,000 clones, 60% of them present only once. V lost 4 bases to trimming and J lost 9 bases; unmatched junction nucleotides: 16. Per the germline V gene, CDR1 is SGHRS and CDR2 is YFSETQ. The CDR3 loop spans 16 amino acids. As concerns this clone: The antigen remains undetermined.

Material: CD4+ T cells sorted from blood, obtained at week 4, from a patient treated with tofacitinib. The chain is built from TRBV5-1 and TRBJ2-1; 7 nucleotides align to TRBD1. This TCR was recovered from a human donor with alopecia areata. CDR3 in amino acids: CASSPEPDRTLIEQFF. The CDR3 DNA reads TGCGCCAGCAGCCCGGAGCCGGACAGGACCCTTATTGAGCAGTTCTTC.